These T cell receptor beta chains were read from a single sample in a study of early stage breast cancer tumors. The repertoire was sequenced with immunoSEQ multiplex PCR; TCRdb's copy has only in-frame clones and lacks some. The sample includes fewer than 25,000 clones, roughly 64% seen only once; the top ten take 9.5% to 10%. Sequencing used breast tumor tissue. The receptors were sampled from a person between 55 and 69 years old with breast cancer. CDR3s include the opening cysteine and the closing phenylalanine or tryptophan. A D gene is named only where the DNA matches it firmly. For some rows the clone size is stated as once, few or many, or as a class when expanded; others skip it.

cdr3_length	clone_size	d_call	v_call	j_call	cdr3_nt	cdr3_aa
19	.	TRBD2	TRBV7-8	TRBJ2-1	TGTGCCAGCAGCTTATACGGACTAGCGGTCAGAAGCTCCTACAATGAGCAGTTCTTC	CASSLYGLAVRSSYNEQFF
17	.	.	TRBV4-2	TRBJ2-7	TGTGCCAGCAGCCTAACCCATACCGGGTCGGATACCTACGAGCAGTACTTC	CASSLTHTGSDTYEQYF
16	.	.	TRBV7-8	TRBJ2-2	TGTGCCAGCAGCTTAGTACGGGGGAGGAACACCGGGGAGCTGTTTTTT	CASSLVRGRNTGELFF
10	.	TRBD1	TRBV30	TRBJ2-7	TGTGCCTGGGGGGACAGGGGCCTCCGCTTC	CAWGDRGLRF
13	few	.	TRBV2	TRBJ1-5	TGTGCCAGCACCTTTGGGAGGGATCAGCCCCAGCATTTT	CASTFGRDQPQHF
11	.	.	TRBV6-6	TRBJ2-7	TGTGCCAGCACCCTTGGGGGGGCCCGATACTTC	CASTLGGARYF
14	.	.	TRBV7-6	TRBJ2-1	TGTGCCAGCAGCTCGGGGATGGTCTACAATGAGCAGTTCTTC	CASSSGMVYNEQFF
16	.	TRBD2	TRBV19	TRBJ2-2	TGTGCCAGTAGTATAGATTCTAGCGGGAACACCGGGGAGCTGTTTTTT	CASSIDSSGNTGELFF
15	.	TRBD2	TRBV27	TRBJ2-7	TGTGCCAGCACCGTCACTAGCGGGAGGCCCAACGAGCAGTACTTC	CASTVTSGRPNEQYF
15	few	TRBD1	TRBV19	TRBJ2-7	TGTGCCAGTACCGCTAAGGACAGGCCCTCCTACGAGCAGTACTTC	CASTAKDRPSYEQYF
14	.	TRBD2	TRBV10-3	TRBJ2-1	TGTGCCATCGCCAGCGGGAGGGGAGACAATGAGCAGTTCTTC	CAIASGRGDNEQFF
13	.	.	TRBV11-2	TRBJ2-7	TGTGCCAGCAGCTTGATCGGACAAAACGAGCAGTACTTC	CASSLIGQNEQYF
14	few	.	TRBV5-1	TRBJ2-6	TGCGCCAGCAGCTTGGCCTTAGGGGCCAACGTCCTGACTTTC	CASSLALGANVLTF
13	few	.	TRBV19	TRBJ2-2	TGTGCCAGTAGTACCCCGGGGACCGGGGAGCTGTTTTTT	CASSTPGTGELFF
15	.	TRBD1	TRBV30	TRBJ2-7	TGTGCCTGGAGTACCGGGACAGGGCCCTTGAGAGAGCAGTACTTC	CAWSTGTGPLREQYF
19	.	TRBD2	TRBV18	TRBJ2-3	TGTGCCAGCTCACCCGTCCCGGGACTAGCGCCCACCAGCACAGATACGCAGTATTTT	CASSPVPGLAPTSTDTQYF
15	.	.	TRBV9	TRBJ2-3	TGTGCCAGCAGCCCCCGAACAACGAGCACAGATACGCAGTATTTT	CASSPRTTSTDTQYF
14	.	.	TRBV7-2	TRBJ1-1	TGTGCCAGCAGCTTAAAGGGAGAGAGGACTGAAGCTTTCTTT	CASSLKGERTEAFF
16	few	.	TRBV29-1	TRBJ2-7	TGCAGCGTTGACTCTGTCGGGAAACGACCCGTCTACGAGCAGTACTTC	CSVDSVGKRPVYEQYF
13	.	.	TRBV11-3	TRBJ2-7	TGTGCCAGCAGCCAATCCCCCAGGAACGAGCAGTACTTC	CASSQSPRNEQYF
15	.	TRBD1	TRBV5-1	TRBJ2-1	TGCGCCAGCAGCTTGGTGGGACAGGGGATCGATGAGCAGTTCTTC	CASSLVGQGIDEQFF
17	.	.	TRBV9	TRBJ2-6	TGTGCCAGCAGCGTAGGTCAGGGGCACTCTGGGGCCAACGTCCTGACTTTC	CASSVGQGHSGANVLTF
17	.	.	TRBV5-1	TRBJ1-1	TGCGCCAGCAGCTTGGGGGGGACTAGGCGGGGGAACACTGAAGCTTTCTTT	CASSLGGTRRGNTEAFF
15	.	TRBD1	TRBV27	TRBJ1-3	TGTGCCAGCAGAATGACAGGGGTTTCTGGAAACACCATATATTTT	CASRMTGVSGNTIYF
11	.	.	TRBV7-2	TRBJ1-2	TGTGCCAGCAGCATAAAATATGGCTACACCTTC	CASSIKYGYTF
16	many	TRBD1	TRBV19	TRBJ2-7	TGTGCCAGTAAGGCCCCGGGACAGGGGTCGACCTACGAGCAGTACTTC	CASKAPGQGSTYEQYF
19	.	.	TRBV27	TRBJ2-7	TGTGCCAGCAGTTTCACCCCCCCAGGGGCTCGTTTGCCTGTCTACGAGCAGTACTTC	CASSFTPPGARLPVYEQYF
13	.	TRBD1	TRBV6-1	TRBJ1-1	TGTGCCAGCAGTGGGACCCTACAGGGGACAGCTTTCTTT	CASSGTLQGTAFF
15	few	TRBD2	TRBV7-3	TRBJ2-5	TGTGCCAGCAGCCCGACTAGCGGCGTACAAGAGACCCAGTACTTC	CASSPTSGVQETQYF
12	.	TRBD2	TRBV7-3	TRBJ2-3	TGTGCCAGCAGCGTGAGTAGCGGGACCTTAAATTTT	CASSVSSGTLNF
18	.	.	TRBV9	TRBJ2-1	TGTGCCAGCAGCACCACGGCTGGCGGGATCACTTCCTACAATGAGCAGTTCTTC	CASSTTAGGITSYNEQFF
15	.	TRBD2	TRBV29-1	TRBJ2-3	TGCAGCGTTGAAGAGCTAGCGGGAGTTACGGATACGCAGTATTTT	CSVEELAGVTDTQYF
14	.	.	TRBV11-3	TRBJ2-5	TGTGCCAGCAGCTTAGCGGACGGGAGAGAGACCCAGTACTTC	CASSLADGRETQYF
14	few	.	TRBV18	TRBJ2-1	TGTGCCAGCTCACCGCGGAGCTCCTACAATGAGCAGTTCTTC	CASSPRSSYNEQFF
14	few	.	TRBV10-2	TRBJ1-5	TGCGCCAGCACTACAGGGATGGGCAATCAGCCCCAGCATTTT	CASTTGMGNQPQHF